The clone carrying this T cell receptor beta chain was observed a single time. Antigen: not known. This specimen comes from a study of shared clonotypes between healthy human individuals. Study-level findings and limits: Generation probabilities were higher for clonotypes shared across all four sorted-subset donors than for unshared ones.

Trimming shortened V by 3 bases and J by 4 bases, and 13 bases separated the two germline ends. The CDR3 is 14 residues long. Germline CDR1 SGHDT, CDR2 YYEEEE. Positively selected for CCR7, the CD45RO-negative cells used as naive CD8 cells excluded terminally differentiated effector memory CD45RA+ cells. The authors' processing: ImmunoSEQ output held junction-only sequences without quality scores, so filtering differed. Some clones are missing from TCRdb's copy, which holds only in-frame ones; the method was immunoSEQ multiplex PCR. V, J and clone size are taken as reported in that table, and D and trimming were inferred from the DNA itself. The sample consists of about 2 million clones, about 94% of them appearing once.

The sequence derives from a man aged 18 to 30 in good health. This chain uses TRBV5-6 with TRBJ1-2; no definite D call. The sample comprised naive CD8+ T cells sorted from blood. The CDR3 region is CASSSGSGVYGYTF. The CDR3 DNA follows: TGTGCCAGCAGCTCCGGTAGCGGGGTCTATGGCTACACCTTC.